This is a list of T cell receptor beta chains from one sample in a study of cytomegalovirus exposure and HLA in healthy donors. TCRdb's copy holds only in-frame clones and misses some; the assay was immunoSEQ multiplex PCR. This sample has 200,000 or so clones; roughly 88% occur once, and the top ten carry over 10%. The sample taken for sequencing was PBMCs. The receptors shown here come from a woman under 40 in good health and CMV-seropositive. CDR3s include the opening cysteine and the closing phenylalanine or tryptophan. D genes are given only for firm matches. Size is stated for part of the rows, as once, few or many counts, or as a class when the clone is expanded.

size: NA; V: TRBV9; D: TRBD1; J: TRBJ2-2; length: 16; CDR3: CASSVQGATRAGELFF; DNA: TGTGCCAGCAGCGTACAGGGGGCGACTAGAGCCGGGGAGCTGTTTTTT
size: NA; V: TRBV30; D: NA; J: TRBJ1-1; length: 15; CDR3: CAWSVGVLVGTEAFF; DNA: TGTGCCTGGAGTGTCGGGGTTTTGGTGGGAACTGAAGCTTTCTTT
size: NA; V: TRBV28; D: NA; J: TRBJ2-1; length: 14; CDR3: CASSFEGVGNEQFF; DNA: TGTGCCAGCAGTTTCGAGGGAGTCGGGAATGAGCAGTTCTTC
size: NA; V: TRBV5-4; D: TRBD2; J: TRBJ2-7; length: 14; CDR3: CASSIWTSGSEEYF; DNA: TGTGCCAGCAGCATCTGGACTAGCGGGAGTGAAGAGTACTTC
size: NA; V: TRBV18; D: TRBD1; J: TRBJ1-5; length: 16; CDR3: CASSPVSPQGNQPQHF; DNA: TGTGCCAGCTCACCAGTGTCCCCACAGGGGAATCAGCCCCAGCATTTT
size: NA; V: TRBV6-1; D: TRBD1; J: TRBJ1-2; length: 12; CDR3: CASSGQGFGYTF; DNA: TGTGCCAGCAGTGGACAGGGTTTTGGCTACACCTTC
size: NA; V: TRBV29-1; D: NA; J: TRBJ2-1; length: 13; CDR3: CSVLSTSWGEQFF; DNA: TGCAGCGTTCTAAGTACTAGCTGGGGTGAGCAGTTCTTC
size: NA; V: TRBV30; D: NA; J: TRBJ1-2; length: 13; CDR3: CAWSGTSSSGYTF; DNA: TGTGCCTGGTCCGGGACATCGAGTTCTGGCTACACCTTC
size: NA; V: TRBV7-9; D: NA; J: TRBJ1-3; length: 10; CDR3: CASVQDTIYF; DNA: TGTGCCAGCGTCCAGGACACCATATATTTT
size: NA; V: TRBV28; D: NA; J: TRBJ1-5; length: 12; CDR3: CASTPRNQPQHF; DNA: TGTGCCAGCACTCCCAGGAATCAGCCCCAGCATTTT
size: NA; V: TRBV7-2; D: TRBD1; J: TRBJ1-2; length: 15; CDR3: CASSPRQGQIYGYTF; DNA: TGTGCCAGCAGCCCTAGACAGGGTCAGATCTATGGCTACACCTTC
size: NA; V: TRBV2; D: TRBD2; J: TRBJ2-3; length: 15; CDR3: CASNRAGVLADTQYF; DNA: TGTGCCAGCAACCGGGCGGGAGTTCTCGCAGATACGCAGTATTTT
size: NA; V: TRBV5-1; D: TRBD2; J: TRBJ2-3; length: 17; CDR3: CASSLVAPGGGTDTQYF; DNA: TGCGCCAGCAGCTTGGTAGCCCCGGGAGGTGGCACAGATACGCAGTATTTT
size: NA; V: TRBV6-5; D: NA; J: TRBJ1-1; length: 14; CDR3: CASRKDGGNTEAFF; DNA: TGTGCCAGCAGAAAGGACGGAGGAAACACTGAAGCTTTCTTT
size: once; V: TRBV7-2; D: NA; J: TRBJ1-2; length: 13; CDR3: CASSAGPNYGYTF; DNA: TGTGCCAGCAGCGCGGGCCCTAACTATGGCTACACCTTC
size: NA; V: TRBV5-4; D: NA; J: TRBJ2-1; length: 15; CDR3: CASRSRLGNYNEQFF; DNA: TGTGCCAGCAGGTCCCGACTCGGCAACTACAATGAGCAGTTCTTC
size: NA; V: TRBV7-9; D: TRBD2; J: TRBJ2-1; length: 15; CDR3: CASSLAAGDNNEQFF; DNA: TGTGCCAGCAGCTTAGCAGCGGGAGATAATAATGAGCAGTTCTTC
size: NA; V: TRBV4-2; D: NA; J: TRBJ2-7; length: 13; CDR3: CASSHRQTYEQYF; DNA: TGTGCCAGCAGCCATCGACAGACCTACGAGCAGTACTTC
size: NA; V: TRBV7-6; D: TRBD2; J: TRBJ2-5; length: 16; CDR3: CASSLASRAGGETQYF; DNA: TGTGCCAGCAGCTTAGCGTCAAGGGCCGGGGGGGAGACCCAGTACTTC
size: NA; V: TRBV7-8; D: TRBD2; J: TRBJ2-5; length: 18; CDR3: CASSLVGLAGGRKETQYF; DNA: TGTGCCAGCAGCTTAGTCGGTCTAGCGGGAGGGAGGAAAGAGACCCAGTACTTC
size: once; V: TRBV5-1; D: NA; J: TRBJ2-5; length: 14; CDR3: CASSLVVGEETQYF; DNA: TGCGCCAGCAGCTTGGTAGTAGGGGAAGAGACCCAGTACTTC
size: few; V: TRBV7-8; D: NA; J: TRBJ1-5; length: 14; CDR3: CASRVGRGNQPQHF; DNA: TGTGCCAGCAGGGTTGGGCGGGGAAATCAGCCCCAGCATTTT
size: NA; V: TRBV30; D: NA; J: TRBJ2-1; length: 15; CDR3: CAWKGGSGFGNEQFF; DNA: TGTGCCTGGAAGGGTGGGTCAGGGTTCGGCAATGAGCAGTTCTTC
size: NA; V: TRBV4-2; D: NA; J: TRBJ2-2; length: 12; CDR3: CASSPGAGELFF; DNA: TGTGCCAGCAGCCCCGGGGCCGGGGAGCTGTTTTTT
size: NA; V: TRBV5-4; D: TRBD2; J: TRBJ2-1; length: 15; CDR3: CASSLLSDSGRAEFF; DNA: TGTGCCAGCAGCTTGTTGTCGGACAGCGGGAGGGCGGAGTTCTTC
size: NA; V: TRBV15; D: NA; J: TRBJ2-7; length: 15; CDR3: CATSRDREIPYEQYF; DNA: TGTGCCACCAGCAGAGATCGAGAGATCCCCTACGAGCAGTACTTC
size: NA; V: TRBV7-2; D: TRBD2; J: TRBJ2-7; length: 16; CDR3: CASSLGSAGGGYEQYF; DNA: TGTGCCAGCAGCTTAGGATCGGCGGGAGGAGGGTACGAGCAGTACTTC
size: NA; V: TRBV6-1; D: NA; J: TRBJ2-5; length: 13; CDR3: CASSVEGLATQYF; DNA: TGTGCCAGCAGCGTAGAGGGATTGGCGACCCAGTACTTC
size: NA; V: TRBV2; D: NA; J: TRBJ1-1; length: 14; CDR3: CASNHRRDDTEAFF; DNA: TGTGCCAGCAACCACCGCAGGGATGACACTGAAGCTTTCTTT
size: NA; V: TRBV29-1; D: NA; J: TRBJ1-1; length: 15; CDR3: CSVESPGASYTEAFF; DNA: TGCAGCGTTGAGTCCCCAGGGGCCTCTTACACTGAAGCTTTCTTT
size: NA; V: TRBV5-6; D: NA; J: TRBJ1-2; length: 14; CDR3: CASSPPHAIHGYTF; DNA: TGTGCCAGCAGTCCCCCTCATGCGATACATGGCTACACCTTC
size: NA; V: TRBV6-5; D: TRBD2; J: TRBJ2-3; length: 14; CDR3: CASQGAGGTDTQYF; DNA: TGTGCCAGCCAGGGAGCGGGAGGGACAGATACGCAGTATTTT
size: once; V: TRBV7-2; D: TRBD2; J: TRBJ2-7; length: 15; CDR3: CASNSRAGGSYEQYF; DNA: TGTGCCAGCAACTCAAGGGCGGGAGGGAGCTACGAGCAGTACTTC
size: NA; V: TRBV2; D: NA; J: TRBJ1-5; length: 14; CDR3: CASSVEAMGGGQHF; DNA: TGTGCCAGCAGCGTCGAAGCGATGGGGGGAGGCCAGCATTTT
size: NA; V: TRBV5-6; D: TRBD1; J: TRBJ2-1; length: 15; CDR3: CASIARGRKYNEQFF; DNA: TGTGCCAGCATAGCCAGGGGGCGAAAGTACAATGAGCAGTTCTTC
size: NA; V: TRBV9; D: NA; J: TRBJ2-3; length: 13; CDR3: CASRAYSTDTQYF; DNA: TGTGCCAGCAGAGCGTATAGCACAGATACGCAGTATTTT